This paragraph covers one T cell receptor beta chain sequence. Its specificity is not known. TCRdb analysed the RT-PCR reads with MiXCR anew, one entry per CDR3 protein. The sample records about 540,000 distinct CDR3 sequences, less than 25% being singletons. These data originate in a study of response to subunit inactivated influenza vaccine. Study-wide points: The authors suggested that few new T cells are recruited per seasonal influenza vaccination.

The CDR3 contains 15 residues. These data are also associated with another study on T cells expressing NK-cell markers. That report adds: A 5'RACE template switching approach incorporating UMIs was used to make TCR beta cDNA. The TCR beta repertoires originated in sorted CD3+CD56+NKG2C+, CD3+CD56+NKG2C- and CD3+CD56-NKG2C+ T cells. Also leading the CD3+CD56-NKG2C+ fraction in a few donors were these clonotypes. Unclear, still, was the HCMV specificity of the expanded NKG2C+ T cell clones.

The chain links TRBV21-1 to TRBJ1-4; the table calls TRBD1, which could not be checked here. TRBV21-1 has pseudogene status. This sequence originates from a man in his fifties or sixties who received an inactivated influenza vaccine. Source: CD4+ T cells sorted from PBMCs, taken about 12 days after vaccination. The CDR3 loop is CASSPRSGFMEKLFF. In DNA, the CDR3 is TGTGCCAGCAGCCCTCGGTCCGGGTTTATGGAAAAACTGTTTTTT.